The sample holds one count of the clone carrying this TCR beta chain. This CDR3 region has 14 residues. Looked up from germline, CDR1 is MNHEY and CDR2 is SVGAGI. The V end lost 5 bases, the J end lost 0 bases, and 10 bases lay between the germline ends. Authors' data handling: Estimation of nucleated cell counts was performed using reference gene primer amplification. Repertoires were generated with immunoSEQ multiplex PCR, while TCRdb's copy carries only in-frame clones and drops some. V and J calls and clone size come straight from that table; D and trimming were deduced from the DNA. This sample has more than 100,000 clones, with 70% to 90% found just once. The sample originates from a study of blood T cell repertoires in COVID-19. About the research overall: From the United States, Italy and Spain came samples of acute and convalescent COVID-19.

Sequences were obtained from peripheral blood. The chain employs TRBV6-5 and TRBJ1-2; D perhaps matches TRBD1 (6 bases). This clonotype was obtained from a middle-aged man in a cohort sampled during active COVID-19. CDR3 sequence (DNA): TGTGCCAGCAGTAAACAGGGACCTAACTATGGCTACACCTTC. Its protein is CASSKQGPNYGYTF.